The clone carrying this TCR beta chain was seen only a few times. The target antigen is unknown. The data were taken from a study of regulatory T cells in long-lasting Graves disease. Study-wide results and limits: Graves' patients with persistent disease showed TCR diversity lower than patients newly diagnosed.

Researchers made TCR beta libraries by using iRepertoire HTBI primers and running Arm-PCR on CDR3 regions. TCRdb re-called the multiplex PCR reads through MiXCR, storing one row per CDR3 protein. In the table there are about 320,000 distinct CDR3 sequences, 15% to 20% of which are singletons. Time point meaning: newly diagnosed GD, antithyroid drugs for less than 3 months. Generation of the TCR library employed RNA extracted from PBMCs. Patients met American Thyroid Association criteria for Graves' disease. Patients all came to the study from an endocrinology department in Xi'an, China. The receptor was derived from a female donor with Graves disease. The sequences come from peripheral blood mononuclear cells (PBMCs), collected at new diagnosis, from a patient treated with antithyroid drugs.

In nucleotides, the CDR3 is TGTGCCACCAGTGTGGCCAGGGGAACCGGGGAGCTGTTTTTT. This encodes CATSVARGTGELFF. J is TRBJ2-2 and V is TRBV24-1; weak D call: TRBD1 (6 bases). The CDR3 is 14 residues long. Trimming removed 5 bases at V and 5 bases at J, with 11 bases between. Germline values: CDR1 KGHDR, CDR2 SFDVKD.